Listed below are T cell receptor beta chains from one sample, sequenced in a study of early stage breast cancer tumors. Clones were sequenced by immunoSEQ multiplex PCR, and TCRdb holds only the in-frame ones, with some missing. The sample includes thousands of clones, around 70% seen only once; the top ten take 9.2%. Sequencing input: normal breast tissue next to the tumor. The receptors come from a person aged 35-50 years with breast cancer. Both conserved end residues are trimmed from each CDR3.

>TRBJ2-1|TRBV28|18
ASSSSGLAGGQLRGYEQF
>TRBJ2-5|TRBV2|13
ASSEALGRKETQY
>TRBJ1-1|TRBV4-1|13
ASSQRQNPNTEAF
>TRBJ2-7|TRBV7-6|12
ASSLNTGPYEQY
>TRBJ2-2|TRBV7-8|12
ASSENRVPGELF
>TRBJ2-1|TRBV29-1|14
SVGDSKTGGENEQF
>TRBJ1-4|TRBV2|12
ASSAGQGIGKLF
>TRBJ1-4|TRBV6-5|12
ASSSGTGGEKLF
>TRBJ2-1|TRBV6-1|14
ASSDTGTSGSNEQF
>TRBJ2-1|TRBV19|15
ASSIDLSSGRAGEQF
>TRBJ2-3|TRBV30|13
AWSPGGGGTDTQY
>TRBJ2-5|TRBV6-5|11
ASSYKVQETQY
>TRBJ1-4|TRBV28|14
ASSATYRVANEKLF
>TRBJ1-4|TRBV10-2|13
ASSESEAAIEKLF
>TRBJ2-3|TRBV5-1|12
ASSLASPTDTQY
>TRBJ2-5|TRBV2|11
ASGGTGGETQY
>TRBJ2-7|TRBV13|14
ASSQIGGPHLYEQY
>TRBJ2-7|TRBV27|13
ASSLSGLAAYEQY
>TRBJ2-1|TRBV28|13
ASNPDRGQNNEQF
>NA|TRBV6-1|13
ASSETGTGGYEQY
>TRBJ2-5|TRBV5-1|12
ASSFTSGQETQY
>TRBJ1-2|TRBV5-4|10
ASSLQAEGYT
>TRBJ2-7|TRBV13|13
ASSGRLADSYEQY
>TRBJ2-7|TRBV20-1|9
SAKQGYEQY
>TRBJ2-7|TRBV19|12
ASSEARLTYEQY
>TRBJ2-7|TRBV30|11
AWSVLASAEQY